The sequence of this TCR beta chain was determined in a study of shared clonotypes between healthy human individuals. In germline, CDR1 is SGHRS, CDR2 YFSETQ. CDR3 size: 15 residues. V dropped 3 bases and J dropped 2; count of bases not matched to a gene: 2. Original processing methods: ImmunoSEQ junction-only sequences lacked quality scores, so their filtering differed. Using immunoSEQ multiplex PCR, the repertoire was profiled, and TCRdb retains in-frame clones only, with some absent. V, J and clone size derive from that table, while D and trimming were established from the DNA sequence. The sample contains around 2.3 million clones, about 94% of which appear only once. Details on this clone: Additional DNA sequences in this sample encode the identical CDR3.

The sequenced material came from naive CD4+ T cells sorted from blood. As for subset: CD45RA+ positively selected. This TCR was recovered from a man between 18 and 35 years old in good health. The J gene is TRBJ2-2, the V gene TRBV5-1; 9 nucleotides align to TRBD2. The CDR3 spells CASSWGLANTGELFF. The CDR3 coding sequence is TGCGCCAGCAGCTGGGGACTAGCAAACACCGGGGAGCTGTTTTTT.